Shown below are 7 T cell receptor beta chains from a single sample sequenced in a study of T cells in Graves' hyperthyroidism and ophthalmopathy. Amplification of TCR beta CDR3 regions used RNA as the template. With the HTBI primer set, the TCR CDR3 went through a first round of RT-PCR. TCRdb re-derived calls from the multiplex PCR reads in MiXCR, one entry per CDR3 protein. Among 730,000 or so distinct CDR3 sequences listed, roughly 20% were seen once. Input material: blood. Receptors were obtained from a woman aged 50 to 65 with Graves' hyperthyroidism that later progressed to Graves' ophthalmopathy.

This chain connects TRBV19 to TRBJ1-6; no firm D call. Germline V CDR1 and CDR2: LNHDA, SQIVND (reference sequence). The CDR3 is made up of 14 amino acids. V was shortened by 5 bases and J by 7 bases, with 12 bases between the two germline ends. The CDR3 region is CASSFRQMNSPLHF. CDR3 DNA sequence: TGTGCCAGTAGTTTTCGGCAGATGAATTCACCCCTCCACTTT.

This clonotype was seen at least ten times. This chain joins TRBV18 and TRBJ1-4; no clear D gene. The CDR3 loop spans 13 amino acids. The germline V and J ends were trimmed by 4 bases and 3 bases, with 6 bases remaining between them. Germline V CDR1 and CDR2: KGHSH, LQKENI. This chain's CDR3 is CASSRSSNEKLFF. DNA for the CDR3: TGTGCCAGCTCACGAAGTTCTAATGAAAAACTGTTTTTT.

This clonotype was detected many times. V gene TRBV5-1 combines with J gene TRBJ2-7; 8 nucleotides line up with TRBD2. Germline loops: CDR1 SGHRS, CDR2 YFSETQ. This CDR3 is built from 15 residues. Trimming removed 2 bases from V and 6 bases from J; junction bases left unmatched: 10. The CDR3 loop is CASSFTAGGGVEQYF. CDR3 bases: TGCGCCAGCAGCTTTACGGCGGGGGGCGGCGTCGAGCAGTACTTC.

Comment on this clonotype: A much larger clone differs from this one at a single base, so this may be a read error. This likely comes from a read error, as the CDR3 has no conserved phenylalanine or tryptophan at its end. The rearrangement links TRBV30 to TRBJ1-1; weak D call: TRBD1 (6 bases). Trimming shortened V by 3 bases and J by 0 bases, and 17 bases separated the two germline ends. CDR1 GTSNPN and CDR2 SVGIG come from the germline V gene (reference sequence). CDR3 length: 16 residues. CDR3 bases: TGTGCCTGGAGAAGTCTCGACAGGCCCATGAACACTGAAGCTTTCTCT. Its protein product is CAWRSLDRPMNTEAFS.

The V gene is TRBV20-1, the J gene TRBJ2-1; D might be TRBD1 (6 bases). Trimming pared 0 bases from V and 0 bases from J, leaving 6 bases between. Germline CDR1 reads DFQATT; CDR2 reads SNEGSKA (reference sequence). This CDR3 has 14 residues. The CDR3 here is CSAREGGSYNEQFF. CDR3 bases: TGCAGTGCTAGAGAAGGGGGCTCCTACAATGAGCAGTTCTTC.

In its sample, this clonotype was seen once. This clone may be a read error of a much larger clone one base away. The chain combines TRBV7-9 with TRBJ2-1; 12 nucleotides agree with TRBD2. CDR1 is SEHNR and CDR2 is FQNEAQ in the germline V gene (reference sequence). The CDR3 loop spans 16 amino acids. The CDR3 nucleotides are TGTGCCAGCAGCTTGCTAGCGGGGGGGATTTACAATGAGCGGTTCTTC. Its protein product is CASSLLAGGIYNERFF.

In this sample, this clonotype turned up a few times. The V and J genes are TRBV9 and TRBJ1-2; maybe TRBD1 (5 bases). CDR1 is SGDLS, CDR2 YYNGEE, per germline. This CDR3 has 15 amino acids. V lost 4 bases to trimming and J lost 2 bases, with 15 bases between them. The CDR3 DNA follows: TGTGCCAGCAGCTTAACCGGGACGAAGAACTATGGCTACACCTTC. This codes for CASSLTGTKNYGYTF. Drawing the rest from reference TRBV9 and TRBJ1-2, the complete variable domain is DSGVTQTPKHLITATGQRVTLRCSPRSGDLSVYWYQQSLDQGLQFLIQYYNGEERAKGNILERFSAQQFPDLHSELNLSSLELGDSALYFCASSLTGTKNYGYTFGSGTRLTVV.